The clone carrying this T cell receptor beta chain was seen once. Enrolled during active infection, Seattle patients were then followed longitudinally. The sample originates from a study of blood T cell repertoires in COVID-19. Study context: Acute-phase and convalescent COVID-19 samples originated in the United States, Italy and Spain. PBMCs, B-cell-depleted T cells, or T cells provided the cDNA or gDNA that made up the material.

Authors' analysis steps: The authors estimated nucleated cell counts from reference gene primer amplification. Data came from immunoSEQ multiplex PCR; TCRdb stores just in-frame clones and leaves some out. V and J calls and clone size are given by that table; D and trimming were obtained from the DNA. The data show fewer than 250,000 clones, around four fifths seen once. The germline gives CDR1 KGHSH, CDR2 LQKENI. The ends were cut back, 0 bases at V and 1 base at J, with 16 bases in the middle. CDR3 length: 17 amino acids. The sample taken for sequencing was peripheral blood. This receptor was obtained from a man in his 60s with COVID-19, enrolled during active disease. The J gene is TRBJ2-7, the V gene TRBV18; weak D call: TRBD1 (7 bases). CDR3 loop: CASSPPRDSGRSYEQYF. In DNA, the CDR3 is TGTGCCAGCTCACCACCTCGGGACAGTGGGAGGTCCTACGAGCAGTACTTC.